The entry that follows covers one T cell receptor (beta chain) sequence. There are a few counts of this clone. Its recognized antigen is unknown. Base quality data are lacking; no much larger clone is found one base away. This sample is drawn from a study of cytomegalovirus exposure and HLA in healthy donors listed by TCRdb under 2017. In the study overall: In an earlier analysis of 550 to 750 of the donors, around 300 Gb of sequence data and roughly 100 million unique TCR beta sequences from about 179 million T cells were reported. An early release covering some 640 HLA-typed donors comprised approximately 290 gigabases of sequencing data and around 80 million unique TCR sequences. The genetic ancestry cluster associated with self-reported Caucasian donors included over 65% of the approximately 400 genotyped donors. The study was designed to test whether signatures of past pathogen exposure could be identified by cataloging public T cell receptors. The study profiled the T cell repertoires of about 640 subjects by immunosequencing and related them to cytomegalovirus serostatus. In addition to the first cohort of 500 to 850 subjects, a separate validation cohort of approximately 110 different subjects was used. High-throughput TCR immunosequencing, statistical association of individual TCRs with disease status, and machine learning were combined to predict cytomegalovirus infection status. A later analysis re-analyzed previously published TCR beta repertoires from 666 donors and added high-resolution HLA genotyping to study TCR occurrence patterns. Rather than drawing on any new phenotypic data, the later analysis identified candidate immune exposures from TCR beta sequences and the way those sequences occurred across donors. To decide whether each TCR beta V gene segment behaved as functional or pseudogenic, an earlier analysis of some 570 of the donors relied on high-throughput TCR beta sequencing. Donor age, sex, ethnicity and CMV serostatus were collected together with the repertoire data. A later genetic analysis took genome-wide SNP genotypes for 398 of the 666 donors and used that subset as a discovery cohort. Every discovery cohort repertoire had been produced on one sequencing platform. Class I and class II HLA loci were covered by the typing at four-digit resolution. The number of typed donors differed by locus: about 620-640 for A, B, C, DRB1 and DQB1; 522 for DQA1; 600 to 610 for DPA1; and some 430 for DPB1. Because of strong linkage in the cohort, 4 to 6 DR-DQ haplotypes were treated as single units for association and clustering. Across approximately 420 genotyped donors of the cohort, an average of approximately 240,000 unique TCR beta nucleotide sequences per donor were sequenced, and 15% to 20% of those sequences were non-productive.

The junction shows trimming of 4 bases on V and 3 bases on J, and the gene matches do not reach 6 bases of it. Per the germline V gene (reference sequence), SEHNR is the CDR1 and FQNEAQ is the CDR2. Including the terminal cysteine and phenylalanine, the CDR3 comprises 15 residues. CDR3 DNA only is kept here, 45 bases in frame from base 1. Library construction relied on the immunoSEQ multiplex PCR assay. The multiplex PCR relied on a mix of 60 forward primers for TCR Vbeta segments and 13 reverse primers for TCR Jbeta segments. Amplification of the CDR3 region of rearranged TCR beta genes was performed with a multiplex PCR assay on genomic DNA. The Illumina HiSeq System was used to sequence the amplified TCR beta libraries as 87-base-pair reads. For the original study's pipeline: A later analysis counted approximately 76 million unique TCR beta chains across the 700 or so repertoires, and around 9.9 million of these chains were shared by at least two donors. Raw reads were error-corrected and collapsed into unique sequences by a nearest-neighbor algorithm in which closely related sequences were merged to remove PCR and sequencing errors. V, D and J gene segments were assigned by aligning CDR3 sequences to IMGT reference sequences. Each retained sequence needed at least a six-nucleotide match to both a V gene segment and a J gene segment. A rearrangement was called productive if the CDR3 had no stop codons and remained in frame with V and J, and every other rearrangement was called non-productive. CDR3 was defined according to IMGT convention as the region running from the second conserved V-encoded cysteine to the conserved J-encoded phenylalanine. Sequences without an unambiguous match to a single V gene segment were excluded from the earlier analysis of 450 to 650 of the donors. In an earlier analysis of around 590 of the donors, a V segment was called functional when productive rearrangements were above 56.7%, and segregating when the standard deviation between donors exceeded 5%. A statistical classification framework was built to diagnose cytomegalovirus status from the catalog of TCR beta chain sequences. In a later analysis, TCR nucleotide sequences were compared against IMGT/GENE-DB human TR gene sequences so that V and J genes could be assigned. Using the TCRdist pipeline, a later analysis assigned CDR3 sequences along with most-parsimonious VDJ recombination scenarios. In a later analysis, each TCR beta chain was defined by its CDR3 amino acid sequence together with its V-gene family, and reads without a unique V-gene family were excluded. A later analysis removed over 500 highly shared, low-generation-probability nucleotide sequences to deal with suspected cross-contamination and a sequencing artifact. In a later analysis, a clonal expansion index for each public chain was calculated from normalized within-repertoire ranks of inferred template counts. A later analysis computed generation probabilities with a VDJ recombination model fitted to out-of-frame rearrangements, and checked the results against IGoR. A later analysis scored TCR-TCR, TCR-HLA and TCR-CMV co-occurrence with hypergeometric tests, applying a repertoire-size bias correction to TCR pairs. A later analysis estimated false discovery rates by permuting HLA or CMV assignments 20 times. In a later analysis, co-occurring TCRs were grouped with DBSCAN, and TCRdist sequence similarity was added when clustering was performed within HLA-allele-positive subsets. Repertoires with fewer than 30,000 or more than 120,000 public chains were left out of co-occurrence clustering, as were about five repertoires with anomalous nucleotide sharing. TCRdb limited this immuneACCESS table to in-frame rearrangements with V and J called. A share of clones is missing; checked studies link under half to unresolved V genes, and the rest is unexplained. V and J calls and clone size are those listed in that table; D and trimming were worked out from the DNA. This sample lists about 160,000 clones; roughly 75% were detected once. Jointly, the top ten make up less than 3% of the sample.

Study-level results and caveats: Because some donors lacked HLA typing at each locus, the association tests relied only on the typed subset. In a later analysis, HLA-associated TCR beta chains were found to be more clonally expanded and to have lower generation probabilities than equally common non-associated chains. An earlier analysis of around 540 of the donors showed that most TCR beta V segments appeared in productive rearrangements either about 87% or about 30% of the time, which broadly matched IMGT annotations. The study listed 150 to 200 TCR beta chains as associated with cytomegalovirus. Linkage disequilibrium might explain the correlated functional status among segregating V segments, but an unknown experimental factor could not be ruled out. When HLA alleles, especially DR and DQ, strongly co-occurred, attributing TCR associations to individual alleles was difficult. Presence/absence analyses assumed roughly uniform sequencing depth across donors, an assumption that may not hold. Specific HLA alleles were associated with roughly 16,000 TCR beta sequences at a false discovery rate of 0.05 in a later analysis. Most TCR sequences were observed very rarely across donors, whereas some public TCRs were present in many individuals. This cohort had only TCR beta chains sequenced, and the lack of alpha or paired-chain data limited which features could be detected. A group of highly shared sequence variants was considered likely to be a technical artifact of the sequencing pipeline. A later analysis found that TCR association rates varied across HLA loci, with DRB1 alleles showing the most associated TCRs and HLA-C alleles the fewest. According to a later analysis, parvovirus B19, influenza, CMV and Epstein-Barr virus appeared linked to several top co-occurrence clusters. Because counts were too low, approximately 15 rarely observed V segments, including chromosome 9 orphons, were excluded from the earlier analysis of fewer than 650 of the donors. Three of the identified cytomegalovirus-associated TCR beta chains were confirmed in vitro to be specific for cytomegalovirus antigens. A further reported finding was that TCR beta sequences accurately predicted the HLA-A and HLA-B alleles for most subjects in the first cohort. It was suggested by the authors that the approach could potentially be generalized to other disease states and immunological phenotypes. In a later analysis, most CMV-associated TCR beta chains were found to appear HLA-restricted, with HLA associations seemingly driven largely by CMV exposure. Some IMGT-functional V segments, including TRBV6-2 and TRBV6-3, could not be told apart with the 87-base-pair reads, so those segments were excluded. In a later genetic analysis, a missense DCLRE1C variant was associated with V-gene and J-gene trimming of TCR beta chains, and the association was replicated in an independent cohort. Cytomegalovirus status was reported to be diagnosed by the classifier with high specificity and sensitivity in both the original and validation cohorts. The only immune exposure information available for the cohort was CMV serostatus. Compared with the 666-donor mean, donors in an Asian-associated ancestry cluster had fewer N-insertions in productive TCRs, according to a later genetic analysis.

In total, more than 500 healthy bone marrow donors made up the cohort. Cohort members were all nominally healthy when sampled, although unrecorded immune exposures were likely present. The donor was CMV seronegative and belonged to the group of 352 seronegative cohort members. A peripheral blood sample was collected from each donor, and TCR beta sequencing was performed on peripheral blood mononuclear cells. Genomic DNA extraction from the blood cell samples was performed with the Qiagen DNeasy Blood Extraction Kit. The receptor was derived from a female donor in good health and CMV-seronegative. The V and J genes are TRBV7-9 and TRBJ2-1; 7 nucleotides in the junction match TRBD1. What was sequenced was PBMCs. CDR3 loop: CASSSPGQLYNEQFF. The sequenced DNA: TGTGCCAGCAGCTCACCGGGACAGCTCTACAATGAGCAGTTCTTC.